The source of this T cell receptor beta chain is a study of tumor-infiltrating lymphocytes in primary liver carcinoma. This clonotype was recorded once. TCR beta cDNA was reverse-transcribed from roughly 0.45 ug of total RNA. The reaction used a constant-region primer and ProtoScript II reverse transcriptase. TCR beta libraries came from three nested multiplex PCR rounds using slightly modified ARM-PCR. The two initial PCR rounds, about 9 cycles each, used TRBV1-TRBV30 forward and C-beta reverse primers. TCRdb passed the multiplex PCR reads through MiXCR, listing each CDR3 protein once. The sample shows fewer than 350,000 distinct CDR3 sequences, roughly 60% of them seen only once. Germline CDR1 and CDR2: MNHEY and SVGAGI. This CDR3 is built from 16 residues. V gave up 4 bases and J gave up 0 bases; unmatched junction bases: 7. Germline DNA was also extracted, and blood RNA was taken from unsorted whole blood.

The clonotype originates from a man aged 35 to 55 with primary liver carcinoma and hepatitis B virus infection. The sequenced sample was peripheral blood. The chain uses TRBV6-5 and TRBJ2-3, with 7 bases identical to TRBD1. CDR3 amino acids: CASSFTGVLSTDTQYF. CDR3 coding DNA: TGTGCCAGCAGTTTTACAGGGGTCCTTAGCACAGATACGCAGTATTTT.